The sample holds one count of the clone carrying this TCR beta chain. The target antigen is unknown. The sample belongs to a study of PD-1 blockade in classical Hodgkin lymphoma. Points from the study as a whole: Newly diagnosed patients had baseline TCR diversity that was reportedly lower than that of healthy donors. Repertoire difference causes, possibly disease activity or prior therapy, remain undefined.

The germline gives CDR1 ENHRY, CDR2 SYGVKD. The CDR3 runs to 18 residues. V shed 5 bases, J shed 2 bases, and the junction held 12 bases outside the gene matches. Here immunoSEQ multiplex PCR was the method, and the copy in TCRdb shows in-frame clones only, minus some. The sample lists 20,000 to 25,000 clones; 90% to 95% were seen once. Time point noted: newly diagnosed, previously untreated cHL patient sample. PBMCs from patients with newly diagnosed, untreated classical Hodgkin lymphoma served as a comparison group for the relapsed/refractory trial patients. The J gene is TRBJ1-3, the V gene TRBV10-3, with 10 nucleotides matching TRBD1. This receptor was taken from a human donor with classical Hodgkin lymphoma. What was sequenced was peripheral blood mononuclear cells (PBMCs). The CDR3 loop reads CAISSSPRDRGPGNTIYF. The CDR3 DNA sequence: TGTGCCATCAGTAGCTCCCCCCGGGACAGGGGCCCTGGAAACACCATATATTTT.